This entry describes one T cell receptor beta chain. Clinical history reported by participants formed the basis on which cohorts were assigned. This specimen belongs to a study of blood T cell repertoires in COVID-19. About the research overall: In each case, the material was cDNA or gDNA derived from T cells, B-cell-depleted T cells, or PBMCs.

Assay used: immunoSEQ multiplex PCR; TCRdb lists only in-frame clones, some missing. Among 230,000 or so clones listed, 70% to 90% were seen once. This CDR3 contains 14 residues. The germline V gene has CDR1 SGHRS and CDR2 YFSETQ. V was pared by 0 bases and J by 7 bases, with 7 bases of the junction left unmatched. Sequenced: PBMCs or T cells enriched from blood (not recorded which). This receptor was identified in a woman aged 50 to 65 with acute COVID-19. V is TRBV5-1 and J is TRBJ2-7; 7 bases line up with TRBD2. CDR3 in amino acids: CASSLALWEGEQYF. CDR3 nucleotide sequence: TGCGCCAGCAGCTTGGCCCTATGGGAGGGGGAGCAGTACTTC.